This paragraph covers one T cell receptor beta chain sequence. The V end lost 6 bases, the J end lost 4 bases, and 13 bases lay between the germline ends. This CDR3 has 13 residues. From germline, CDR1 is MNHNS and CDR2 SASEGT. With random hexamers, about 0.5 to 1 ug RNA was reverse transcribed. TCRdb processed the immunoSEQ multiplex PCR reads anew with MiXCR; each CDR3 protein has one entry. The repertoire holds approximately 180,000 distinct CDR3 sequences, roughly 94% seen once, with 0.099% in the top ten. CD8+ and CD4+ T cells were negatively isolated; TEMRA cells were FACS-enriched. The data belong to a study of CD8 T cells in Susac syndrome. Study in general: The Susac syndrome patients that were sequenced included about six with active disease and roughly eight in remission.

The receptor was derived from a human donor with Susac syndrome. The sequenced material came from CD4+ T cells from PBMCs. The chain couples TRBV6-1 to TRBJ2-7; tentatively, D is TRBD1 or TRBD2 (6 bases each). As DNA, the CDR3 is TGTGCCAGCAGAGGCACAGGGAGGTACGAGCAGTACTTC. Protein sequence: CASRGTGRYEQYF.